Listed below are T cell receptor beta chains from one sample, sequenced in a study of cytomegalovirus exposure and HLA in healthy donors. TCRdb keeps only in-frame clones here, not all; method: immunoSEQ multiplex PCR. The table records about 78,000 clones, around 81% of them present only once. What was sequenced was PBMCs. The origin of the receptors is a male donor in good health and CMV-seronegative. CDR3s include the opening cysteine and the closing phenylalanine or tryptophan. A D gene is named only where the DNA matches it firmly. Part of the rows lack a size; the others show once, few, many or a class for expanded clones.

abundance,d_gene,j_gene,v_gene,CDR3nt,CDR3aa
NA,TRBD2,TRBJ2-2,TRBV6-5,TGTGCCAGCAGATGTAGCGGGAGGTCAACCGGGGAGCTGTTTTTT,CASRCSGRSTGELFF
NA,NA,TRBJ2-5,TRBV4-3,TGCGCCAGCAGCCTAAGACTAGGCGATAGGGAGACCCAGTACTTC,CASSLRLGDRETQYF
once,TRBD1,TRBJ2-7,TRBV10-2,TGCGCCAGCAGTGAGCGGACAGGGACATACGAGCAGTACTTC,CASSERTGTYEQYF
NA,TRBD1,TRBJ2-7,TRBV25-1,TGTGCCAGCAGTGATCAGGACAGGTCCTACGAGCAGTACTTC,CASSDQDRSYEQYF
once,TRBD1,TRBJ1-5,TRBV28,TGTGCCAGCAGGGGACAGCTTAGCAATCAGCCCCAGAATTTT,CASRGQLSNQPQNF
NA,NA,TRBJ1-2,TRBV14,TGTGCCAGCAGCTGGCGTGACAGGAGAACCTATGGCTACACCTTC,CASSWRDRRTYGYTF
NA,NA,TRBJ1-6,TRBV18,TGTGCCAGCTCACCAACAGGCAGGGGTTCACCCCTCCACTTT,CASSPTGRGSPLHF
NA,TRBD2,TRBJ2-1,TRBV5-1,TGCGCCAGCAGCTCCGAAGCGGGGGGGATGAATGAGCAGTTCTTC,CASSSEAGGMNEQFF
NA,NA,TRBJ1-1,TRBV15,TGTGCCACCAGCCCCCCGGGTAGCTGCGAAGCTTTCTTT,CATSPPGSCEAFF
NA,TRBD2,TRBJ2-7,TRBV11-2,TGTGCCAGCAGCTTCGGACTAGCGGACTCCTACGAGCAGTACTTC,CASSFGLADSYEQYF
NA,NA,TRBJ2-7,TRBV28,TGTGCCAGCCTCCTTGGCAGGGTAGGCGAGCAGTACTTC,CASLLGRVGEQYF
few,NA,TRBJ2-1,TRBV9,TGTGCCAGCAGCGAAGGGGGGGCCTATGGCAATGAGCAGTTCTTC,CASSEGGAYGNEQFF
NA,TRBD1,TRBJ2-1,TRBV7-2,TGTGCCAGCAGTAAGGGGGCCTCCTACAATGAGCAGTTCTTC,CASSKGASYNEQFF
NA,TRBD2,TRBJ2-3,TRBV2,TGTGCCAGCAGGACTAGCGTAGCTAGCACAGATACGCAGTATTTT,CASRTSVASTDTQYF
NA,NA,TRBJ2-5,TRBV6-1,TGTGCCAGCAGCAGGGTAGTGACCCAGTACTTC,CASSRVVTQYF
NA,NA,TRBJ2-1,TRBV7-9,TGTGCCAGCAGCCTAATCATCAATGAGCAGTTCTTC,CASSLIINEQFF
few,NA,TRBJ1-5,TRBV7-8,TGTGCCAGCAGCTTTCTAGGTAGCAATCAGCCCCAGCATTTT,CASSFLGSNQPQHF
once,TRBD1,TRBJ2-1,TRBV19,TGTGCCAGTAGTGGGGCAGGGGGCAGTTCCTACAATGAGCAGTTCTTC,CASSGAGGSSYNEQFF
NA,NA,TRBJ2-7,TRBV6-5,TGTGCCAGCAAGGGGACTTCAGACGAGCAGTACTTC,CASKGTSDEQYF
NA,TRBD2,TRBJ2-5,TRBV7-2,TGTGCCAGCAGCTGGCGGACTAGCGGGGTCCGAGAGACCCAGTACTTC,CASSWRTSGVRETQYF
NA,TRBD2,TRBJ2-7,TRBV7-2,TGTGCCAGCAGCTTGGGCGGGGGGGTCTACGAGCAGTACTTC,CASSLGGGVYEQYF
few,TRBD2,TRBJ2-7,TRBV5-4,TGTGCCAGCAGCCGCGGGGGTAGCGGGTCCTACGAGCAGTACTTC,CASSRGGSGSYEQYF
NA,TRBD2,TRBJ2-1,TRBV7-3,TGTGCCAGCAGCTCCGGGACTAGCGGGAGTGCGCACAATGAGCAGTTCTTC,CASSSGTSGSAHNEQFF
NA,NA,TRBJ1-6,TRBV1,TGCACCAGCAGTCTCAGATCACTCGGGACAGGGGTATCTGGCTCCTATAATTCACCCCTCAACTTT,CTSSLRSLGTGVSGSYNSPLNF
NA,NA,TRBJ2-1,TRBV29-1,TGCAGCTCACGGGAAACACGGACCAGTGAGCAGTTCTTC,CSSRETRTSEQFF
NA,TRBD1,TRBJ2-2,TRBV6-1,TGTGCCAGCAGTGTAACAGGGGGCTACACCGGGGAGCTGTTTTTT,CASSVTGGYTGELFF
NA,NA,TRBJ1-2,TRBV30,TGTGCCTGGAGTGCACTGCCAGGGGCGAGCTACACCTTC,CAWSALPGASYTF
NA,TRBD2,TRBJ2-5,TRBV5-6,TGTGCCAGCAGCTGGGGGAAGCGGGAGGAGACCCAGTACTTC,CASSWGKREETQYF
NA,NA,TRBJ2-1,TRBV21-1,TGTGCCAGCACCAAAGGCGATAGCGACTACAATGAGCAGTTCTTC,CASTKGDSDYNEQFF
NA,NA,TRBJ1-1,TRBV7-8,TGTGCCAGCAGCGTCGACAGTGCCTCCCCTCACACTGAAGCTTTCTTT,CASSVDSASPHTEAFF
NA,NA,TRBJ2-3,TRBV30,TGTGCCTGGAGCCCTAGCACAGATACGCAGTATTTT,CAWSPSTDTQYF
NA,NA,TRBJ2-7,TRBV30,TGTGCCTGGAGTGTATGGGGAGCGTACGAGCAGTACTTC,CAWSVWGAYEQYF
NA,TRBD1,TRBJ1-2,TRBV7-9,TGTGCCAGCAGCCAGGACAGGGGGACGTATGGCTACACCTTC,CASSQDRGTYGYTF
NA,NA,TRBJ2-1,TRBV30,TGTGCCTGGAACTTGCCGACTAGTGAGCAGTTCTTC,CAWNLPTSEQFF
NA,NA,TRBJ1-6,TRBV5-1,TGCGCCAGCAGCCTCGGACAGTTTTATAATTCACCCCTCCACTTT,CASSLGQFYNSPLHF
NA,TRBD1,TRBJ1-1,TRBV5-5,TGTGCCAGCAGCTTGGGTTTTATGGACAGGGGGCGTTCGGTCCAAGCTTTCTTT,CASSLGFMDRGRSVQAFF
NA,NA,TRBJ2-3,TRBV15,TGTGCCACCAGCAGGGGCAGGGTAGGCACAGATACGCAGTATTTT,CATSRGRVGTDTQYF
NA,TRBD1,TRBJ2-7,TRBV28,TGTGCCAGCAAAACAGGGGGCGAGCAGTACTTC,CASKTGGEQYF
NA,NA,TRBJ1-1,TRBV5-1,TGCGCCAGCAGCTTGGACATCGACACTGAAGCTTTCTTT,CASSLDIDTEAFF
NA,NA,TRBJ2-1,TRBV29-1,TGCAGCGTTGGCGTCAATGAGCAGTTCTTC,CSVGVNEQFF
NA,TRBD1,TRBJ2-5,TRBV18,TGTGCCAGCTCACCACAGGGGGCAGGAGAGACCCAGTACTTC,CASSPQGAGETQYF
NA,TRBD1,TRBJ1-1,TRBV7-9,TGTGCCAGCAGCTCAACAGGGGGCAGGAACACTGAAGCTTTCTTT,CASSSTGGRNTEAFF
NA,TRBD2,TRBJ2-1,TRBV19,TGTGCCAGTAAGGAGCGGGGTGACGCCTACAATGAGCAGTTCTTC,CASKERGDAYNEQFF
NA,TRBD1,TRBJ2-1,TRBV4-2,TGTGCCAGCAGCCCGGGACAGGGTATCTATGAGCAGTTCTTC,CASSPGQGIYEQFF
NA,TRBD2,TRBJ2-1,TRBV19,TGTGCCAGTAGCTTAGCGGGAGCGGCGCAGTTCTTC,CASSLAGAAQFF
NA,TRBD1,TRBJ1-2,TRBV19,TGTGCCAGTAGTCCTTCCGGGACAGCCGTTTACTATGGCTACACCTTC,CASSPSGTAVYYGYTF
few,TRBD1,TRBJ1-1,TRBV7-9,TGTGCCATTACGACAGGGCAGGCTGAAGCTTTCTTT,CAITTGQAEAFF
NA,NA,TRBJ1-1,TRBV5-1,TGCGCCAGCAGCTTGCAGGTTGCGAACACTGAAGCTTTCTTT,CASSLQVANTEAFF
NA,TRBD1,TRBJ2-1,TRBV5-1,TGCGCCAGCAGCCTGGAGGGACAGGTCCTCTACAATGAGCAGTTCTTC,CASSLEGQVLYNEQFF
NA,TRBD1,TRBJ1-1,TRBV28,TGTGCCAGCAGTGGCGGGACAGTGAACACTGAAGCTTTCTTT,CASSGGTVNTEAFF
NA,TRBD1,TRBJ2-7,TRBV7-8,TGTGCCAGCGGAGACAGGGGTCGAGACGAGCAGTACTTC,CASGDRGRDEQYF
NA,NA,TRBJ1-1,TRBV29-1,TGCAGCGTTGAAGATCCGGGGTACAAAGCTTTCTTT,CSVEDPGYKAFF
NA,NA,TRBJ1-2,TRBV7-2,TGTGCCAGCAGCTTAGGCAGGGGCAACTATGGCTACACCTTC,CASSLGRGNYGYTF
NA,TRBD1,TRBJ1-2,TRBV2,TGTGCCAGCAGTCCCTCCGGGACAGGGCCCTATGGCTACCCCTTC,CASSPSGTGPYGYPF
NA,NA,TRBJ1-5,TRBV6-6,TGTGCCAGCGTTAGGGCAGGGACTCATCAGCCCCAGCATTTT,CASVRAGTHQPQHF
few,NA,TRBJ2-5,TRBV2,TGTGCCAGCAGTGTTGCGGAGACCCAGTACTTC,CASSVAETQYF
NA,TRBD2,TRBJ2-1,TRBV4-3,TGCGCCAGCAGCCAAGACCTAGGACTAGCGGGGGACATCAGCAGGTTCTTC,CASSQDLGLAGDISRFF
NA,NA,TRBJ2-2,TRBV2,TGTGCCAGCAGTGTTAGATCGAACACCGGGGAGCTGTTTTTT,CASSVRSNTGELFF
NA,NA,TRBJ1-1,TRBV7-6,TGTGCCAGCAGCTTAGCCAGGAACACTGAAGCTTTCTTT,CASSLARNTEAFF
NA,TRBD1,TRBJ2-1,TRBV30,TGTGCCTGGACCAATTGGGACAGGGGACCGGACAATGAGCAGTTCTTC,CAWTNWDRGPDNEQFF